The subject of this entry is one T cell receptor beta chain. Its antigen specificity is not known. No per-base quality is available; no much larger clone lies one base away. These data belong to a study of radiotherapy plus CTLA-4 blockade in lung cancer listed by TCRdb under 2018. With respect to the entire study: Objective responses occurred in about 20% of enrolled patients, and just over 30% achieved disease control. Findings and caveats that apply to the study as a whole: The strongest predictors of response were reported to be early dynamic shifts in blood T cell clones along with a rise in serum interferon-beta following radiation. After treatment with radiotherapy and ipilimumab, TCR clones that originated in tumors expanded in peripheral blood.

Library preparation used the immunoSEQ multiplex PCR assay. Entries here come from immuneACCESS through TCRdb and include only in-frame sequences with V and J called. Some clones fail to appear in such tables; in the studies checked, an unresolved V gene covers under half of the shortfall, and the cause of the remainder is unknown. The table for this sample lists about 48,000 clones; 82% of them were counted only once. 2.5% to 4% of the sample rests with the top ten. Sequences MNHEY (CDR1) and SMNVEV (CDR2) are obtained from the germline V gene (reference sequence). The CDR3, from cysteine to phenylalanine, totals 17 residues. This entry keeps only the CDR3 DNA: 51 bases, framed from base 1. V trim: 3 bases; J trim: 5 bases; unmatched bases: 10. The study tested focal radiation therapy combined with CTLA-4 blockade (ipilimumab) in patients with chemo-refractory metastatic non-small-cell lung cancer.

Source: peripheral blood, taken from a patient treated with radiotherapy plus ipilimumab. This clonotype was obtained from a human donor with non-small cell lung cancer who had stable disease on radiotherapy plus ipilimumab. The V and J genes are TRBV27 and TRBJ2-5; 12 junctional bases match TRBD2. The CDR3 sequence is CASSFEASGRGVETQYF. The DNA sequence is TGTGCCAGCAGTTTTGAGGCTAGCGGGAGGGGGGTGGAGACCCAGTACTTC.